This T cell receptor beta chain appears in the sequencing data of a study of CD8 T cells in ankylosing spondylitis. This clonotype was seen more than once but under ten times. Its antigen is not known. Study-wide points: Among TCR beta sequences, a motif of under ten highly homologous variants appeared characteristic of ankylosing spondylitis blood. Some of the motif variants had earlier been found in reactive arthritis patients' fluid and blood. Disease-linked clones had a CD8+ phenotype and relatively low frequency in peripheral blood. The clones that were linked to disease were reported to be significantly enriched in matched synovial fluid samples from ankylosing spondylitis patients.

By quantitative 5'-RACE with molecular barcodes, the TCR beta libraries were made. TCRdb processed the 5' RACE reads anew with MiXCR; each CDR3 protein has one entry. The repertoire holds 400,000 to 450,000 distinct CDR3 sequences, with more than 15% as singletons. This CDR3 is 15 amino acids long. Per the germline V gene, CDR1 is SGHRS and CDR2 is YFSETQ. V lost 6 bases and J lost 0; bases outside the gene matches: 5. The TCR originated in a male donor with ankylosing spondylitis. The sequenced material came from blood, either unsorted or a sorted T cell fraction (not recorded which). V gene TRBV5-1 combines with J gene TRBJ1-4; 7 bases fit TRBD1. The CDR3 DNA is TGCGCCAGCAAAGGACAGGCGGCAACTAATGAAAAACTGTTTTTT. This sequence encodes CASKGQAATNEKLFF.